This record looks at one T cell receptor beta chain sequence and its context. This entry comes from a study of blood T cell repertoires in COVID-19. Study-level background: T cells, B-cell-depleted T cells, or PBMCs supplied cDNA or gDNA.

Authors' methods: Estimation of nucleated cell counts was performed using reference gene primer amplification. Method: immunoSEQ multiplex PCR; TCRdb's copy keeps in-frame clones and lacks some. The V and J calls and the clone size are those of that table, but D and trimming were determined from the DNA. Found here are about 110,000 clones, 80% of them singletons; the top ten hold roughly 4.3%. The CDR3 covers 12 residues. Trimming removed 1 base from V and 8 bases from J, with 5 bases in between. CDR1 LNHDA and CDR2 SQIVND come from the germline V gene (reference sequence). This receptor was taken from a man in his 70s with acute or convalescent COVID-19. J is TRBJ1-4 and V is TRBV19; no definite D call. The specimen sequenced was peripheral blood. CDR3 sequence: CASSIVGEKLFF. The CDR3 DNA reads as TGTGCCAGTAGTATAGTTGGCGAAAAACTGTTTTTT.